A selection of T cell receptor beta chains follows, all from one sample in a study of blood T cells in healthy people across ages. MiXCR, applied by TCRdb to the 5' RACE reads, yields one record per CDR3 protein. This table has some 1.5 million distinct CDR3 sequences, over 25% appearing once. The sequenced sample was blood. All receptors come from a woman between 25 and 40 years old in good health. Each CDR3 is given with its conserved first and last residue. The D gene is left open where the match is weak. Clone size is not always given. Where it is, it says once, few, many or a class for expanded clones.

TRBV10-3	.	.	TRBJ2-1	CALKGAGDSNEQFF	TGTGCCTTAAAAGGGGCAGGGGATTCCAATGAGCAGTTCTTC
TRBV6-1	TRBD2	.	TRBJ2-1	CATIGGGREKGSYNEQFF	TGTGCCACCATCGGGGGGGGGCGGGAGAAGGGTTCCTACAATGAGCAGTTCTTC
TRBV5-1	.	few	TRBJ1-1	CASSFEFMNTEAFF	TGCGCCAGCAGCTTTGAGTTTATGAACACTGAAGCTTTCTTT
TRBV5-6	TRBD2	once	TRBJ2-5	CASGGTSGETQYF	TGTGCCAGCGGCGGAACTAGCGGCGAGACCCAGTACTTC
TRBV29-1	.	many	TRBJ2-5	CSVSVETQYF	TGCAGCGTTTCCGTGGAGACCCAGTACTTC
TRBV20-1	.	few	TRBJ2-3	CSARDPRKGGTDTQYF	TGCAGTGCTAGGGACCCACGAAAGGGTGGCACAGATACGCAGTATTTT
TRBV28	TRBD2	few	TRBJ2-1	CASIPTASGSHEQFF	TGTGCCAGCATCCCGACAGCTAGCGGGAGCCATGAGCAGTTCTTC
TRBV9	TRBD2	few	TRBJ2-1	CASSAYPSGRGFEQFF	TGTGCCAGCAGCGCCTACCCGAGCGGGAGAGGGTTTGAGCAGTTCTTC
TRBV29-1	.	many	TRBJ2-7	CSVEMTDYEQYF	TGCAGCGTCGAGATGACAGACTACGAGCAGTACTTC
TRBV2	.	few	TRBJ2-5	CATRRQYQETQYF	TGTGCCACCCGACGACAGTATCAAGAGACCCAGTACTTC
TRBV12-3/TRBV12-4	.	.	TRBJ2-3	CASSLISGRDTQYF	TGTGCCAGCAGTTTAATTTCAGGTCGGGATACGCAGTATTTT
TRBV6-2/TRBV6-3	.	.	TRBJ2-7	CASSYSGPHFSCEQYF	TGTGCCAGCAGTTACTCGGGGCCCCACTTCTCCTGCGAGCAGTACTTC
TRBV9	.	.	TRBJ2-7	CASSLQRGAGNEQYF	TGTGCCAGCAGCCTCCAAAGGGGGGCCGGGAATGAGCAGTACTTC
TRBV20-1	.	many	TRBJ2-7	CSARGRLGGNEQYF	TGCAGTGCTAGAGGACGGCTGGGCGGGAACGAGCAGTACTTC
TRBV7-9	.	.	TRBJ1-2	CASSLDWLEKGYTF	TGTGCCAGCAGCTTAGATTGGCTGGAGAAGGGCTACACCTTC
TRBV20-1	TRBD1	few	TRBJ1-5	CSALMDRGNQPRHF	TGCAGTGCCTTAATGGACAGGGGCAATCAGCCCCGGCATTTT
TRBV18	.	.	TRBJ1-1	CASSPEGRALNTEAFF	TGTGCCAGCTCACCCGAAGGACGGGCCCTGAACACTGAAGCTTTCTTT
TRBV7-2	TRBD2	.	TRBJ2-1	CASSITSGAGNEQFF	TGTGCCAGCAGCATCACTAGCGGAGCGGGGAATGAGCAGTTCTTC
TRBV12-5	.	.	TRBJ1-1	CASGLSPQTEAFF	TGTGCTAGTGGTTTGTCACCCCAAACCGAAGCTTTCTTT
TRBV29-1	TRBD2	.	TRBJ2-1	CSVDRTSVYEQFF	TGCAGCGTTGATAGGACTAGCGTGTATGAGCAGTTCTTC
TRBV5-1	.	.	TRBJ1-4	CASSLASGANEKLFF	TGCGCCAGCAGCTTGGCGTCAGGTGCTAATGAAAAACTGTTTTTT
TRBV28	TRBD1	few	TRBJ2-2	CASSSRGTGVGELFF	TGTGCCAGCAGTTCCCGCGGGACAGGGGTGGGGGAGCTGTTTTTT
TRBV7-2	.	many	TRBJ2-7	CASRPSQGGYEQYF	TGTGCCAGCAGACCGAGTCAGGGTGGCTACGAGCAGTACTTC
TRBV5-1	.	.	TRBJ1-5	CASSEWGDQPQHF	TGCGCCAGCAGCGAATGGGGGGATCAGCCCCAGCATTTT
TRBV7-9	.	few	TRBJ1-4	CASSLGPLANEKLFF	TGTGCCAGCAGCTTAGGTCCGCTGGCTAATGAAAAACTGTTTTTT
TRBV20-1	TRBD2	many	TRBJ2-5	CSPDRLAGQETQYF	TGCAGTCCCGACCGACTAGCGGGACAAGAGACCCAGTACTTC
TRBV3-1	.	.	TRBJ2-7	CACSQDHRTEQYF	TGTGCCTGCAGCCAAGATCACCGGACCGAGCAGTACTTC
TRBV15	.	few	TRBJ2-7	CATSLMRGKSYEQYF	TGTGCCACCAGCCTAATGAGGGGGAAGTCCTACGAGCAGTACTTC
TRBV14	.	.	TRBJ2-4	CASSQGSGSLLSKNIQYF	TGTGCCAGCAGCCAAGGGTCAGGGAGCTTGCTATCCAAAAACATTCAGTACTTC
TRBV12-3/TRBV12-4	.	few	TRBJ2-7	CASSLGLYSVHEQYF	TGTGCCAGCAGTTTAGGACTGTATTCGGTCCACGAGCAGTACTTC
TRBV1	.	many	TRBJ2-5	CTSSQDGIPADLRLSGDFQETQYF	TGCACCAGCAGCCAAGACGGTATCCCAGCGGACCTTAGACTTAGCGGGGACTTTCAAGAGACCCAGTACTTC
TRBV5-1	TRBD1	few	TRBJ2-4	CASTTTGAPGNIQYF	TGCGCCAGCACGACTACAGGGGCACCGGGAAACATTCAGTACTTC
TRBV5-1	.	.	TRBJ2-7	CASSPGNSPYEQYF	TGCGCCAGCAGCCCTGGGAACAGTCCCTACGAGCAGTACTTC
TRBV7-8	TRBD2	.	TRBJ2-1	CASRPLAGGTYNEQFF	TGTGCCAGCAGGCCGCTAGCGGGAGGGACCTACAATGAGCAGTTCTTC
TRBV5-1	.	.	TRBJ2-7	CASSLETASSYNEQYF	TGCGCCAGCAGCTTGGAAACAGCCAGCTCCTACAATGAGCAGTACTTC
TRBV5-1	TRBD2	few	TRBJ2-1	CASSFLVAGGEGEQFF	TGCGCCAGCAGCTTCCTAGTTGCGGGGGGTGAGGGTGAGCAGTTCTTC
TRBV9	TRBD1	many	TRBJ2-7	CASSPRQGAPPYEQYF	TGTGCCAGCAGCCCTCGACAGGGGGCCCCCCCCTACGAGCAGTACTTC